These 22 T cell receptor beta chains were all obtained from the same sample, sequenced in a study of blood T cell repertoires in COVID-19. The table came from immunoSEQ multiplex PCR; TCRdb's copy has only in-frame clones and leaves some out. The table has approximately 230,000 clones, around 86% seen once. The specimen sequenced was peripheral blood. These TCRs come from a man aged 25-40 years who had recovered from COVID-19.

V usage is TRBV7-9 and J usage is TRBJ2-2, with 12 nucleotides matching TRBD2. Per germline, CDR1 SEHNR and CDR2 FQNEAQ (reference sequence). The CDR3 has 19 residues. V lost 4 bases, J lost 2 bases, and 11 bases stayed unmatched. This CDR3 reads CASSSQLAGGLVNTGELFF. The CDR3 coding sequence is TGTGCCAGCAGCTCGCAACTAGCGGGGGGACTCGTAAACACCGGGGAGCTGTTTTTT.

This rearrangement joins TRBV6-4 to TRBJ2-1; maybe TRBD1 (5 bases). This CDR3 is 14 amino acids long. The V gene's germline CDR1 is MRHNA and CDR2 SNTAGT. Trimming took 4 bases from V and 5 from J, leaving 12 bases between them. The CDR3 DNA sequence: TGTGCCAGCAGTGTACAAGGGGCGAACAATGAGCAGTTCTTC. Translation gives CASSVQGANNEQFF.

The gene calls are TRBV7-8 and TRBJ1-5; 12 nucleotides line up with TRBD1. Per germline, CDR1 SGHVS and CDR2 FQNEAQ. The CDR3 length is 18 residues. The V gene end was trimmed by 4 bases and the J gene end by 1 base; junction bases not matched to a gene: 8. This CDR3 is CASSWDRGRFKSNQPQHF. The CDR3, as DNA: TGTGCCAGCAGCTGGGACAGGGGGCGGTTTAAGAGCAATCAGCCCCAGCATTTT.

The chain employs TRBV28 and TRBJ1-1; no clear D. V lost 10 bases, J lost 5 bases, and 17 bases lay in between. Germline V gene data show CDR1 as MDHEN and CDR2 as SYDVKM. CDR3 length: 13 amino acids. The CDR3 nucleotides are TGTGCCACGAACCCGGGGAGGAGGACTGAAGCTTTCTTT. Protein sequence: CATNPGRRTEAFF. Full variable domain (missing parts from reference TRBV28 and TRBJ1-1): DVKVTQSSRYLVKRTGEKVFLECVQDMDHENMFWYRQDPGLGLRLIYFSYDVKMKEKGDIPEGYSVSREKKERFSLILESASTNQTSMYLCATNPGRRTEAFFGQGTRLTVV.

The rearrangement uses TRBV11-3 and TRBJ1-3, with 9 bases matching TRBD1. This CDR3 has 16 amino acids. Trimming took 8 bases from V and 2 from J; bases not matched to a gene: 10. CDR1 is SGHNT, CDR2 YENEEA, per germline. Written as DNA, the CDR3 is TGTGCCAGCCAAGACTCCCGGGACAGGGCTGGAAACACCATATATTTT. It is translated as CASQDSRDRAGNTIYF.

This clone is a singleton in its sample. The CDR3 spells CASSFLYNEQFF. DNA for the CDR3: TGTGCCAGCAGTTTTCTTTACAATGAGCAGTTCTTC. This chain uses TRBV27 with TRBJ2-1; unclear D gene. CDR3 size: 12 residues. From germline, CDR1 is MNHEY and CDR2 SMNVEV (reference sequence). The V gene lost 3 bases and the J gene lost 4 bases, with 4 bases spanning the gap.

In its sample, this clone was seen a few times. The chain carries TRBV5-4 and TRBJ2-7; D remains unclear. This CDR3 region has 16 residues. CDR1 is SGHNT and CDR2 is YYREEE in the germline V gene (reference sequence). Trimming removed 0 bases from V and 6 bases from J, with 19 bases in between. The CDR3 bases are TGTGCCAGCAGCTTGGGCCAGACGGGTTTAAGGCCCGAGCAGTACTTC. Amino acid sequence: CASSLGQTGLRPEQYF. The full variable domain, in which reference TRBV5-4 and TRBJ2-7 provide the parts outside the CDR3, is ETGVTQSPTHLIKTRGQQVTLRCSSQSGHNTVSWYQQALGQGPQFIFQYYREEENGRGNFPPRFSGLQFPNYSSELNVNALELDDSALYLCASSLGQTGLRPEQYFGPGTRLTVT.

V is TRBV5-5 and J is TRBJ1-4; TRBD1 agrees at 8 bases. Germline values: CDR1 SGHKS, CDR2 YYEKEE (reference sequence). The CDR3 is made up of 15 amino acids. V shed 2 bases, J shed 5 bases, and the junction held 5 bases outside the gene matches. The CDR3 loop is CASSLGTGDNEKLFF. CDR3 DNA sequence: TGTGCCAGCAGCTTAGGGACAGGCGACAATGAAAAACTGTTTTTT.

J is TRBJ2-2 and V is TRBV11-2; D unresolved. Trimming cost V 2 bases and J 8 bases, with 9 bases left between them. This CDR3 has 13 residues. From germline, CDR1 is SGHAT and CDR2 FQNNGV. CDR3 coding DNA: TGTGCCAGCAGCTTATACGGAGCTGGGGAGCTGTTTTTT. It is translated as CASSLYGAGELFF.

The table lists this clone with a few counts. The rearrangement links TRBV6-4 to TRBJ1-1; D might be TRBD1 (6 bases). The CDR3 totals 16 residues. V was pared by 4 bases and J by 0 bases, with 15 bases between. CDR1 and CDR2 (germline): MRHNA, SNTAGT. The CDR3 nucleotides read TGTGCCAGCAGTGTAGGGGGGGGGACGGTGAACACTGAAGCTTTCTTT. It codes for CASSVGGGTVNTEAFF.

This chain connects TRBV10-3 to TRBJ2-3; 8 bases line up with TRBD2. Germline loops: CDR1 ENHRY, CDR2 SYGVKD. J was trimmed by 2 bases and V by 6 bases; bases with no gene match: 7. This CDR3 comprises 15 residues. CDR3 bases: TGTGCCATCAGAACGGGGGGGCCTTACACAGATACGCAGTATTTT. It is translated as CAIRTGGPYTDTQYF.

This clone appeared once. The rearrangement links TRBV5-1 to TRBJ2-2; D not certain. The CDR3 runs to 15 residues. The germline V gene has CDR1 SGHRS and CDR2 YFSETQ. V was cut by 1 base and J by 0 bases, with 7 bases left in between. The CDR3 DNA sequence: TGCGCCAGCAGCTTGTTTAGTGCGAACACCGGGGAGCTGTTTTTT. Protein sequence: CASSLFSANTGELFF.

The V gene is TRBV30, the J gene TRBJ2-1, with 11 bases that match TRBD2. V lost 1 base and J lost 3; bases outside the gene matches: 5. Germline loops: CDR1 GTSNPN, CDR2 SVGIG (reference sequence). The CDR3 sequence is 16 residues long. In nucleotides, the CDR3 is TGTGCCTGGAGTGCGCGACTAGCGGGGCACTACAATGAGCAGTTCTTC. This codes for CAWSARLAGHYNEQFF.

The chain couples TRBV9 to TRBJ2-5, with D uncertain. This CDR3 is built from 14 residues. The V and J ends lost 0 bases and 4 bases respectively, with 10 bases between them. The V gene's germline CDR1 is SGDLS and CDR2 YYNGEE. The chain's CDR3 is CASSVGGRIETQYF. In DNA, the CDR3 is TGTGCCAGCAGCGTAGGCGGCAGAATAGAGACCCAGTACTTC.

This chain links TRBV19 with TRBJ2-2; possibly TRBD2 for D (6 bases). V was trimmed by 6 bases and J by 4 bases, leaving 15 bases between them. The CDR3 runs to 15 residues. Germline CDR1 LNHDA, CDR2 SQIVND (reference sequence). This chain's CDR3 is CASRDSGGVTGELFF. Here the CDR3 DNA reads TGTGCCAGTAGAGATAGTGGCGGGGTCACCGGGGAGCTGTTTTTT.

This rearrangement joins TRBV6-2 or TRBV6-3 to TRBJ2-5; tentatively, D is TRBD1 (6 bases). Germline V gene lookup returns CDR1 MNHEY and CDR2 SVGEGT. This CDR3 has 13 amino acids. V lost 2 bases and J lost 5, with 9 bases in between. CDR3 loop: CASSYHREETQYF. For the CDR3, the DNA is TGTGCCAGCAGTTACCACAGGGAGGAGACCCAGTACTTC.

This chain links TRBV30 with TRBJ1-3; D is possibly TRBD1 (6 bases). The germline V and J ends were trimmed by 4 bases and 0 bases, with 13 bases remaining between them. CDR1 and CDR2 from the germline V gene are GTSNPN and SVGIG (reference sequence). The CDR3 length is 15 residues. CDR3 loop: CAWKVDRSSGNTIYF. CDR3 in DNA: TGTGCCTGGAAAGTAGACAGGAGCTCTGGAAACACCATATATTTT.

This chain uses TRBV30 with TRBJ1-1; the D is unclear. Germline V gene data show CDR1 as GTSNPN and CDR2 as SVGIG (reference sequence). The CDR3 extends over 12 amino acids. V lost 5 bases, J lost 0 bases, and 7 bases lay in between. In nucleotides, the CDR3 is TGTGCCTGGGACGAGATGAACACTGAAGCTTTCTTT. Protein product: CAWDEMNTEAFF.

This clone appeared once. This chain joins TRBV6-5 and TRBJ2-5; possibly TRBD1 for D (5 bases). The CDR3 has 15 residues. V dropped 0 bases and J dropped 2 bases, with 10 bases sitting between them. CDR1 MNHEY and CDR2 SVGAGI come from the germline V gene. The CDR3 loop reads CASSYSTAIQETQYF. CDR3 bases: TGTGCCAGCAGTTACTCGACAGCCATTCAAGAGACCCAGTACTTC.

The rearrangement joins TRBV5-6 to TRBJ2-7, with 7 bases aligning to TRBD1. Germline CDR1 reads SGHDT; CDR2 reads YYEEEE. The CDR3 contains 14 residues. With V trimmed by 3 bases and J by 0 bases, 3 bases remained unmatched. CDR3 loop: CASSSQGISYEQYF. The DNA of the CDR3 is TGTGCCAGCAGCTCACAGGGGATCTCCTACGAGCAGTACTTC. The full variable domain, completed using reference TRBV5-6 and TRBJ2-7, is DAGVTQSPTHLIKTRGQQVTLRCSPKSGHDTVSWYQQALGQGPQFIFQYYEEEERQRGNFPDRFSGHQFPNYSSELNVNALLLGDSALYLCASSSQGISYEQYFGPGTRLTVT.

The V and J genes are TRBV7-8 and TRBJ1-3, with D perhaps TRBD1 (5 bases). Per germline, CDR1 SGHVS and CDR2 FQNEAQ. Trimming shortened V by 1 base and J by 0 bases, and 10 bases separated the two germline ends. There are 16 residues in the CDR3. The DNA for the CDR3 is TGTGCCAGCAGCTTAGACAGGCCCCGCTCTGGAAACACCATATATTTT. Translated, it gives CASSLDRPRSGNTIYF.

The rearrangement links TRBV5-1 to TRBJ1-2; TRBD1 might be the D (5 bases). The germline V gene encodes CDR1 SGHRS and CDR2 YFSETQ. This CDR3 spans 15 amino acids. Trimming took 0 bases from V and 1 from J, leaving 10 bases between them. The CDR3 loop reads CASSLGDSNNYGYTF. The CDR3 DNA sequence: TGCGCCAGCAGCTTGGGGGACTCTAATAACTATGGCTACACCTTC.